The clone carrying this T cell receptor (beta chain) was counted only a few times. This entry is derived from a study of T cells in Graves' hyperthyroidism and ophthalmopathy. The CDR3 loop spans 15 amino acids. Germline V gene data show CDR1 as LGHNA and CDR2 as YSLEER. V was clipped by 2 bases and J by 0 bases, with 8 bases between them. Amplification of TCR beta CDR3 regions was performed using RNA transcripts as template. HTBI primers were the set used in a first-round RT-PCR of the TCR CDR3. From the multiplex PCR reads, TCRdb called clonotypes with MiXCR, one entry per CDR3 protein. The data hold 550,000 to 600,000 distinct CDR3 sequences, with 16% observed a single time.

The rearrangement uses TRBV4-3 and TRBJ1-3; maybe TRBD1 (6 bases). This sequence originates from a woman under 30 with Graves' hyperthyroidism. Input material: blood. CDR3 region: CASSQLGGSGNTIYF. The CDR3 DNA sequence: TGCGCCAGCAGCCAATTAGGGGGCTCTGGAAACACCATATATTTT.